These T cell receptor beta chains were read from a single sample in a study of blood T cell repertoires in COVID-19. Method: immunoSEQ multiplex PCR; TCRdb's copy keeps in-frame clones and lacks some. The sample shows a few hundred thousand clones, 83% of them seen only once. The sequenced sample was PBMCs or T cells enriched from blood (not recorded which). The receptors shown here come from a woman in her fifties or sixties who had recovered from COVID-19. Each CDR3 is given with its conserved first and last residue. A D gene is named only where the DNA matches it firmly. Where a row states a size, it is once, few, many or the class of an expanded clone; other rows omit it.

CDR3nt,CDR3aa,j_gene,abundance,v_gene,d_gene
TGTGCCAATCCGGGGGGGACTAGCGAGATACAAGAGACCCAGTACTTC,CANPGGTSEIQETQYF,TRBJ2-5,.,TRBV10-3,TRBD2
TGTGCCAGTAGTGCCAGACTAGCGGGAGTGGGGTACAATGAGCAGTTCTTC,CASSARLAGVGYNEQFF,TRBJ2-1,.,TRBV19,TRBD2
TGTGCCAGCAGCTCTTATTGGGACAGCACTCACAATGAGCAGTTCTTC,CASSSYWDSTHNEQFF,TRBJ2-1,.,TRBV11-3,TRBD1
TGCGCCAGCAGCTTAGGACCCCTCGGGGACACCGGGGAGCTGTTTTTT,CASSLGPLGDTGELFF,TRBJ2-2,.,TRBV5-1,.
TGCAGCGTTGGATATTTAGTGGTTAACCAGGAAGGCTACACCTTC,CSVGYLVVNQEGYTF,TRBJ1-2,.,TRBV29-1,.
TGTGCCAGCGGAGGGACAGCAGCAACTAATGAAAAACTGTTTTTT,CASGGTAATNEKLFF,TRBJ1-4,.,TRBV9,TRBD1
TGTGCCAGTAGTGATGGGACAGGGGGGCCGTATGGCTACACCTTC,CASSDGTGGPYGYTF,TRBJ1-2,.,TRBV19,TRBD1
TGTGCCAGCAGCCATGATTCGGTCAACGAGCAGTACTTC,CASSHDSVNEQYF,TRBJ2-7,.,TRBV5-4,.
TGTGCCAGCAGCCAAACGACTACCTCCTACGAGCAGTACTTC,CASSQTTTSYEQYF,TRBJ2-7,.,TRBV3-1/TRBV3-2,.
TGTGCCAGCAGCTTAGCGCGCGGGCCCACCGGGGAGCTGTTTTTT,CASSLARGPTGELFF,TRBJ2-2,.,TRBV7-9,.
TGTGCCAGCAGCGTCCGGAACCGACGGGGGATTCAGCCCCAGCATTTT,CASSVRNRRGIQPQHF,TRBJ1-5,few,TRBV9,.
TGTGCCAGCAGTCTGGACAGGGGGCTGAACACTGAAGCTTTCTTT,CASSLDRGLNTEAFF,TRBJ1-1,.,TRBV2,TRBD1
TGTGCCAGCAGCCCACAGGGTCTTAGCACAGATACGCAGTATTTT,CASSPQGLSTDTQYF,TRBJ2-3,.,TRBV11-3,.
TGTGCCAGCACCGTCAGGGGGCAGTCTGGAAACACCATATATTTT,CASTVRGQSGNTIYF,TRBJ1-3,.,TRBV7-2,TRBD1
TGTGCCAGCAGCCCCCAGCCACAGGGAACTGAAGCTTTCTTT,CASSPQPQGTEAFF,TRBJ1-1,.,TRBV7-9,.
TGCGCCAGCAGCTTTTTTGAGCCAGGTGGTGATGGCTACACCTTC,CASSFFEPGGDGYTF,TRBJ1-2,.,TRBV5-1,.
TGTGCCAGCACCCCTGGAGGGGGGGGCCCTGAAGCTTTCTTT,CASTPGGGGPEAFF,TRBJ1-1,few,TRBV9,.
TGTGCCAGCAGCACTCTAGCGGCCCTCCCCCACGAGCAGTACTTC,CASSTLAALPHEQYF,TRBJ2-7,.,TRBV11-3,TRBD2
TGTGCCAGCGCCTCTTGGTTGGCAGGGCCCGCAACTAATGAAAAACTGTTTTTT,CASASWLAGPATNEKLFF,TRBJ1-4,once,TRBV5-4,.
TGTGCCAGCAGTGATATCTGGAACACTGAAGCTTTCTTT,CASSDIWNTEAFF,TRBJ1-1,few,TRBV2,.
TGTGCCAGTAGTATGGTGTTCGGTCTTTACGAGCAGTACTTC,CASSMVFGLYEQYF,TRBJ2-7,.,TRBV19,.
TGTGCCAGCAGCTTGGCAGGGTCCGACGAGCAGTACTTC,CASSLAGSDEQYF,TRBJ2-7,.,TRBV5-5,.
TGTGCCAGCAGCTTAGGTGGACAGGGAGGCTATGGCTACACCTTC,CASSLGGQGGYGYTF,TRBJ1-2,.,TRBV7-2,TRBD1
TGTGCCATCAGTTCCGGGACAGCTAATGGCTACACCTTC,CAISSGTANGYTF,TRBJ1-2,few,TRBV10-3,TRBD1
TGCGCCAGCAGCTTGGATCAGCGTCGGACACCCCTCCACTTT,CASSLDQRRTPLHF,TRBJ1-6,few,TRBV5-1,.
TGTGCCACCAGCAGAGGGACAGACACAGATACGCAGTATTTT,CATSRGTDTDTQYF,TRBJ2-3,.,TRBV15,.
TGTGCCAGCAGCCAGGGGCCTCCTAAAGGGTTCACTGAAGCTTTCTTT,CASSQGPPKGFTEAFF,TRBJ1-1,.,TRBV11-3,.
TGTGCCAGCAGTTTATTTAGAGACTATGAGCAGTTCTTC,CASSLFRDYEQFF,TRBJ2-1,.,TRBV27,.
TGTGCCACTCCAAGGGGCGGGGGGGAGACAGATACGCAGTATTTT,CATPRGGGETDTQYF,TRBJ2-3,.,TRBV2,TRBD2
TGTGCCAGCACCCATGGACTAGCGGGAAAGAATGAGCAGTTCTTC,CASTHGLAGKNEQFF,TRBJ2-1,.,TRBV5-4,TRBD2
TGTGCCTGGAGTGCGGACAGTACCTACGAGCAGTACTTC,CAWSADSTYEQYF,TRBJ2-7,.,TRBV30,.
TGTGCCAGCAGCTTAGGGACAAAGAGGGATGGCTACACCTTC,CASSLGTKRDGYTF,TRBJ1-2,.,TRBV5-4,.
TGTGCCAGCAGCTGGAGACAGGGGCGCGGCACTGAAGCTTTCTTT,CASSWRQGRGTEAFF,TRBJ1-1,.,TRBV5-5,TRBD1
TGTGCCAGCACCGCAGCGGGGCAAGATACGCAGTATTTT,CASTAAGQDTQYF,TRBJ2-3,.,TRBV6-6,TRBD2
TGTGCCAGTAGTATAGATAGCGGGCCCGCGAGCAATCAGCCCCAGCATTTT,CASSIDSGPASNQPQHF,TRBJ1-5,.,TRBV19,.
TGCAGCGTTGAAGAGGAAGGGGTGAAAGGCTACACCTTC,CSVEEEGVKGYTF,TRBJ1-2,.,TRBV29-1,.
TGTGCCAGCAGTTTTGCGGGAGGGACCCAGTACTTC,CASSFAGGTQYF,TRBJ2-5,.,TRBV27,TRBD2
TGCGCCAGCAGCCAGACTGCCCCCGGGTCCCAAGAGACCCAGTACTTC,CASSQTAPGSQETQYF,TRBJ2-5,.,TRBV5-1,.
TGTGCCTGGAGTACACAGGGGTGGAATCAGCCCCAGCATTTT,CAWSTQGWNQPQHF,TRBJ1-5,.,TRBV30,TRBD1
TGTGCCAGCAGGGGGACAGTCTTCCCCTACGAGCAGTACTTC,CASRGTVFPYEQYF,TRBJ2-7,.,TRBV5-8,TRBD1